This T cell receptor beta chain comes out of a study of CD8 T cells in Susac syndrome. Sequencing of TCR beta was carried out in blood CD8+ and CD4+ T cells. Roughly 0.45 to 1 ug RNA was reverse transcribed with random hexamers. immunoSEQ multiplex PCR amplified TCR beta CDR3 across 54 Vbeta, 13 Jbeta. Using its own MiXCR run on the immunoSEQ multiplex PCR reads, TCRdb lists one record per CDR3 protein. Of 50,000 to 55,000 distinct CDR3 sequences listed, approximately 95% were seen once; the top ten hold about 0.75%. This CDR3 spans 14 amino acids. Losses at the gene ends were 4 bases for V and 0 bases for J; bases not matched to a gene: 5. The germline CDR1 and CDR2 sequences are SQVTM and ANQGSEA.

This chain joins TRBV29-1 and TRBJ1-2; 7 positions match TRBD1. Sequenced input: CD8+ T cells from PBMCs. This receptor was identified in a human donor with Susac syndrome. CDR3 loop: CSVGRDSPNYGYTF. The DNA of the CDR3 is TGCAGCGTTGGCCGGGACAGCCCTAACTATGGCTACACCTTC.